Listed here are 15 T cell receptor beta chains from one sample, sequenced in a study of blood T cell repertoires in COVID-19. Measured with immunoSEQ multiplex PCR; TCRdb has only the in-frame clones, and not every one. The sample comprises 85,000 to 90,000 clones, more than 65% of which are singletons, and 10% to 12% rests with the top ten. Sequencing was done on a sample of peripheral blood. All receptors come from a man between 65 and 85 years old with acute or convalescent COVID-19.

The V call is TRBV9, the J call TRBJ2-1; tentative D call: TRBD2 (5 bases). Trimming removed 0 bases at V and 0 bases at J, with 10 bases between. Germline lookup yields CDR1 SGDLS and CDR2 YYNGEE. The CDR3 loop spans 16 amino acids. Here the CDR3 DNA reads TGTGCCAGCAGCGTAGATCGGGGAAGCTCCTACAATGAGCAGTTCTTC. It specifies CASSVDRGSSYNEQFF.

This clone was seen more than once but under ten times. The chain is built from TRBV5-4 and TRBJ2-2; the D is unclear. The CDR3 has 15 residues. The germline CDR1 and CDR2 sequences are SGHNT and YYREEE (reference sequence). V was cut by 1 base and J by 2 bases, with 9 bases left in between. For the CDR3, the DNA is TGTGCCAGCAGCTTGTGGGCAGCTAACACCGGGGAGCTGTTTTTT. Translation gives CASSLWAANTGELFF.

CDR3 sequence (DNA): TGTGCCAGCATCGGGACGGGGGTTACTGAAGCTTTCTTT. It yields the protein CASIGTGVTEAFF. The chain recombines TRBV2 with TRBJ1-1; weak D call: TRBD1 (5 bases). Deletions cut 7 bases from V and 5 bases from J, with 14 bases between. Germline V gene sequence: CDR1 SNHLY, CDR2 FYNNEI. The CDR3 extends over 13 amino acids.

This rearrangement joins TRBV14 to TRBJ1-3; 8 bases align to TRBD1. This CDR3 comprises 16 residues. Germline assignment: CDR1 SGHDN and CDR2 FVKESK. Trimming took 4 bases from V and 1 from J; bases not matched to a gene: 6. CDR3 sequence: CASSRRDRTSGNTIYF. DNA for the CDR3: TGTGCCAGCAGCCGCCGGGACAGGACTTCTGGAAACACCATATATTTT.

The V gene is TRBV5-1, the J gene TRBJ2-1; possibly TRBD2 for D (5 bases). Germline CDR1 and CDR2: SGHRS and YFSETQ. The V and J ends lost 0 bases and 6 bases respectively, with 13 bases between them. This CDR3 has 15 residues. The CDR3 protein is CASSLAGDGFNEQFF. The CDR3 DNA reads TGCGCCAGCAGCTTGGCCGGGGATGGGTTCAATGAGCAGTTCTTC. Based on the CDR3 plus reference TRBV5-1 and TRBJ2-1, the full variable domain is KAGVTQTPRYLIKTRGQQVTLSCSPISGHRSVSWYQQTPGQGLQFLFEYFSETQRNKGNFPGRFSGRQFSNSRSEMNVSTLELGDSALYLCASSLAGDGFNEQFFGPGTRLTVL.

This chain links TRBV21-1 with TRBJ1-5; the table names TRBD1, a call not compared with the DNA. TRBV21-1 is designated a pseudogene. The CDR3 is 16 amino acids. The CDR3: CASSKPWAGVGQPQHF. CDR3 nucleotides: TGTGCCAGCAGCAAACCCTGGGCAGGGGTGGGTCAGCCCCAGCATTTT.

The chain joins TRBV5-1 to TRBJ2-7; TRBD1 matches at 9 bases. The V gene end was trimmed by 5 bases and the J gene end by 6 bases; junction bases not matched to a gene: 6. Germline CDR1 and CDR2: SGHRS and YFSETQ. The CDR3 has 13 residues. The CDR3 DNA follows: TGCGCCAGCAGTCCGACAGGGGGACGCGAGCAGTACTTC. Protein: CASSPTGGREQYF.

The V gene is TRBV2, the J gene TRBJ1-5; TRBD1 is a possible D gene (6 bases). The CDR3 extends over 14 amino acids. V was pared by 3 bases and J by 7 bases, with 13 bases between. Germline CDR1 reads SNHLY; CDR2 reads FYNNEI. CDR3 loop: CASSEGRGAQPQHF. The CDR3, as DNA: TGTGCCAGCAGTGAGGGTCGGGGGGCCCAGCCCCAGCATTTT.

The chain combines TRBV5-1 with TRBJ2-3; 13 bases match TRBD2. Germline lookup yields CDR1 SGHRS and CDR2 YFSETQ. This CDR3 spans 18 amino acids. V trimming: 3 bases; J trimming: 4 bases; junction bases outside the gene matches: 11. The CDR3 bases are TGCGCCAGCAGCTGGTTACTAGCGGGGGGGCCCTGGGCAGATACGCAGTATTTT. This translates into CASSWLLAGGPWADTQYF.

Notes on this clone: The junction differs from germline at one of its ends, possibly a read error. The chain carries TRBV4-1 and TRBJ1-1; 7 bases align to TRBD1. This CDR3 has 18 amino acids. CDR1 is MGHRA and CDR2 is YSYEKL in the germline V gene. CDR3 bases: TGCGCCAGCAGCAAAGATTTTCCAGGGGGACTCCTGAACACTGAAGCTTTCTTT. Its translation is CASSKDFPGGLLNTEAFF.

The V gene is TRBV20-1, the J gene TRBJ2-1; TRBD2 matches 11 bases. The V gene end was trimmed by 3 bases and the J gene end by 13 bases; junction bases not matched to a gene: 17. This CDR3 comprises 16 residues. The germline V gene has CDR1 DFQATT and CDR2 SNEGSKA (reference sequence). The CDR3 sequence is CSASPSWASGGPYQFF. CDR3 in DNA: TGCAGTGCTAGTCCGAGTTGGGCTAGCGGGGGGCCCTACCAGTTCTTC.

The chain carries TRBV5-1 and TRBJ2-5; D not certain. Trimming shortened V by 0 bases and J by 5 bases, and 2 bases separated the two germline ends. This CDR3 comprises 11 residues. Germline CDR1 reads SGHRS; CDR2 reads YFSETQ. The chain's CDR3 is CASSLAETQYF. The CDR3 bases are TGCGCCAGCAGCTTGGCGGAGACCCAGTACTTC. The whole variable domain, remainder taken from reference TRBV5-1 and TRBJ2-5, is KAGVTQTPRYLIKTRGQQVTLSCSPISGHRSVSWYQQTPGQGLQFLFEYFSETQRNKGNFPGRFSGRQFSNSRSEMNVSTLELGDSALYLCASSLAETQYFGPGTRLLVL.

The genes are TRBV2 and TRBJ1-4; D possibly corresponds to TRBD1 (6 bases). The V end was cut by 7 bases, the J end by 7 bases, with 10 bases between. Germline V gives CDR1 SNHLY, CDR2 FYNNEI. The CDR3 is 12 amino acids. The CDR3 is CASNREIEKLFF. The CDR3 coding sequence is TGTGCCAGCAACAGGGAAATTGAAAAACTGTTTTTT.

This clone was observed a handful of times. V and J are TRBV5-4 and TRBJ1-4; 7 nucleotides line up with TRBD1. The CDR3 is made up of 13 amino acids. The germline V gene has CDR1 SGHNT and CDR2 YYREEE (reference sequence). V dropped 7 bases and J dropped 4; count of bases not matched to a gene: 4. CDR3 in amino acids: CASGRDSNEKLFF. The CDR3 DNA follows: TGTGCCAGCGGCCGGGACAGTAATGAAAAACTGTTTTTT.

The V gene is TRBV27, the J gene TRBJ2-7; 10 nucleotides line up with TRBD1. V was pared by 5 bases and J by 3 bases, with 7 bases of the junction left unmatched. Germline V CDR1 and CDR2: MNHEY, SMNVEV (reference sequence). The CDR3 runs 15 residues. CDR3 amino acids: CASSATGGRIYEQYF. The CDR3 nucleotides are TGTGCCAGCAGTGCGACAGGGGGCAGGATCTACGAGCAGTACTTC.